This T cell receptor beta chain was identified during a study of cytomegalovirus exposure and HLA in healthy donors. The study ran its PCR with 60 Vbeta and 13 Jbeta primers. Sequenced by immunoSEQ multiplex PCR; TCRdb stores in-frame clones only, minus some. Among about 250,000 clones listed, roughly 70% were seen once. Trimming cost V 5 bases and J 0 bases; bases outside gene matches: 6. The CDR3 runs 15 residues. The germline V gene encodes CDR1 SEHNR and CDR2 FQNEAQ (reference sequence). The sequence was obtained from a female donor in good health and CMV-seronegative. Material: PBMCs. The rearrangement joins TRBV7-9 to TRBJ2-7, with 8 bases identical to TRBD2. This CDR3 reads CASSGQRGLSYEQYF. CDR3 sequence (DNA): TGTGCCAGCAGCGGTCAGCGGGGGCTCTCCTACGAGCAGTACTTC.